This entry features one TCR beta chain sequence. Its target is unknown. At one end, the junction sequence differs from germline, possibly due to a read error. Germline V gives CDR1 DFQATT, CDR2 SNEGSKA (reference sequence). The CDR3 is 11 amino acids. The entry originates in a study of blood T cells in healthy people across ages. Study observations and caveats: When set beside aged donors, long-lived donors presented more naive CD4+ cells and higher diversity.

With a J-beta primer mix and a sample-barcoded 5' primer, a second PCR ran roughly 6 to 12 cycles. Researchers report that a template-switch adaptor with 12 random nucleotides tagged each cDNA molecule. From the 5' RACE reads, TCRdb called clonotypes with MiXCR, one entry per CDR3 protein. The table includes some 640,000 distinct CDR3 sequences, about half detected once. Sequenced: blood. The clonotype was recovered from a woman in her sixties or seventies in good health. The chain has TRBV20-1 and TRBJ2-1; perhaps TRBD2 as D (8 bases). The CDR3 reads CGAGRGRVQFF. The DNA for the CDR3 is TGCGGTGCCGGGAGGGGGCGTGTGCAGTTCTTC.